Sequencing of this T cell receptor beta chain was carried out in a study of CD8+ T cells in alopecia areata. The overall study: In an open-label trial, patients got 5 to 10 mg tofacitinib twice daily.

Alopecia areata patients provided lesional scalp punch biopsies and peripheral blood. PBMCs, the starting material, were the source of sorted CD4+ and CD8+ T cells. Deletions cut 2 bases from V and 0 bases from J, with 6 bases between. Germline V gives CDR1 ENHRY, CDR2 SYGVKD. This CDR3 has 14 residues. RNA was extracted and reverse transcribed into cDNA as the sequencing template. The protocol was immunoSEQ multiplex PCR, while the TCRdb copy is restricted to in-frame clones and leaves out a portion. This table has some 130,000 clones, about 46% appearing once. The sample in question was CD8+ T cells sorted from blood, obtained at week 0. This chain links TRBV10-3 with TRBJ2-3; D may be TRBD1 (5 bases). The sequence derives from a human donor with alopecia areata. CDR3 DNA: TGTGCCATCAGTGAGGGGGCAAGCACAGATACGCAGTATTTT. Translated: CAISEGASTDTQYF.